The 22 T cell receptor beta chains listed next were all sequenced from one sample in a study of blood T cell repertoires in COVID-19 (dated by TCRdb to the early 2020s). The library was generated by the immunoSEQ multiplex PCR assay. TCRdb limited this immuneACCESS table to in-frame rearrangements with V and J called. A share of clones is missing; checked studies link under half to unresolved V genes, and the rest is unexplained. Within this sample are 250,000 or so clones, with about three quarters of them counted one time only. About 3.5% of the sample is in the top ten clones. The sample was peripheral blood. All receptors come from a woman aged 80 or over with acute or convalescent COVID-19.

The chain uses TRBV12-3 or TRBV12-4 and TRBJ2-7, with TRBD2 identical over 8 bases. CDR3 length equals 13 residues. V gave up 8 bases and J gave up 2 bases; unmatched junction bases: 5. This CDR3 is CASRSGATYEQYF. CDR3 nucleotides: TGTGCCAGCCGTAGCGGGGCAACCTACGAGCAGTACTTC.

This CDR3 reads CASSQDSTSGASTDTQYF. CDR3 sequence (DNA): TGTGCCAGCAGCCAAGATTCAACTAGCGGGGCTAGCACAGATACGCAGTATTTT. The chain joins TRBV3-1 (or the pseudogene TRBV3-2) to TRBJ2-3; 10 bases are shared with TRBD2. Germline-derived CDR1 and CDR2 are LGHDT and YNNKEL (reference sequence). The CDR3 contains 18 residues. V lost 0 bases to trimming and J lost 0 bases; unmatched junction nucleotides: 6.

The chain links TRBV6-5 to TRBJ2-7, with 8 bases identical to TRBD1. The V gene end was trimmed by 0 bases and the J gene end by 4 bases; junction bases not matched to a gene: 8. Germline CDR1 reads MNHEY; CDR2 reads SVGAGI. This CDR3 is built from 16 residues. For the CDR3, the DNA is TGTGCCAGCAGTTACTCAGGGACAGGCCTATCTTACGAGCAGTACTTC. It encodes CASSYSGTGLSYEQYF.

This chain uses TRBV9 with TRBJ2-7, with 8 bases that match TRBD1. The ends lost 1 base at V and 6 bases at J; junction bases unmatched: 9. The CDR3 runs 15 residues. Looked up from germline, CDR1 is SGDLS and CDR2 is YYNGEE. CDR3 loop: CASSVSSYRGAEQYF. The CDR3 region has the DNA TGTGCCAGCAGCGTATCCTCATACAGGGGGGCCGAGCAGTACTTC.

V is TRBV7-2 and J is TRBJ1-4; 10 bases agree with TRBD1. V shed 2 bases, J shed 8 bases, and the junction held 8 bases outside the gene matches. CDR3 length: 16 residues. Germline CDR1 reads SGHTA; CDR2 reads FQGNSA. This chain's CDR3 is CASSLIRQGAGEKLFF. CDR3 DNA sequence: TGTGCCAGCAGCTTAATACGACAGGGGGCAGGGGAAAAACTGTTTTTT.

The rearrangement uses TRBV19 and TRBJ1-3, with D tentatively TRBD1 (5 bases). V lost 8 bases and J lost 5, with 19 bases in between. CDR1 is LNHDA, CDR2 SQIVND, per germline (reference sequence). CDR3 size: 15 residues. The CDR3 here is CASSPPGRSRNTIYF. In DNA, the CDR3 is TGTGCCAGTTCTCCCCCAGGGCGCTCCAGAAACACCATATATTTT.

The gene calls are TRBV3-1 (or the pseudogene TRBV3-2) and TRBJ1-3; the D is unclear. This CDR3 has 12 residues. V was cut by 3 bases and J by 9 bases, with 9 bases left in between. Germline V gives CDR1 LGHDT, CDR2 YNNKEL (reference sequence). The CDR3 here is CASSQPRGTIYF. The CDR3 nucleotides are TGTGCCAGCAGCCAGCCCAGAGGCACCATATATTTT.

V is TRBV24-1 and J is TRBJ2-1; 9 bases line up with TRBD1. V lost 5 bases and J lost 5; bases outside the gene matches: 9. Germline V lookup: CDR1 KGHDR, CDR2 SFDVKD. This CDR3 has 16 residues. This chain's CDR3 is CATSAQDRTGDNEQFF. For the CDR3, the DNA is TGTGCCACCAGTGCCCAGGACAGGACAGGGGACAATGAGCAGTTCTTC.

The chain recombines TRBV12-5 with TRBJ1-1, with 9 bases lining up with TRBD1. V lost 2 bases, J lost 1 base, and 2 bases stayed unmatched. The CDR3 sequence is 15 residues long. Germline V gene sequence: CDR1 LGHNT, CDR2 FRNRAP. The CDR3 here is CASGLLGQGNTEAFF. The CDR3 DNA reads as TGTGCTAGTGGTTTGTTGGGACAGGGGAACACTGAAGCTTTCTTT.

This clone was observed a single time. The V and J genes are TRBV27 and TRBJ1-1, with 11 nucleotides matching TRBD1. The CDR3 consists of 15 residues. Germline-derived CDR1 and CDR2 are MNHEY and SMNVEV (reference sequence). The trim removed 5 bases at V and 1 base at J, leaving 3 bases unmatched. This CDR3 is CASSRGTGGNTEAFF. The DNA for the CDR3 is TGTGCCAGCAGTAGGGGGACAGGGGGGAACACTGAAGCTTTCTTT.

This sequence joins TRBV7-2 and TRBJ2-7; 10 nucleotides line up with TRBD1. The germline CDR1 and CDR2 sequences are SGHTA and FQGNSA. This CDR3 spans 15 amino acids. J was trimmed by 4 bases and V by 4 bases; bases with no gene match: 7. For the CDR3, the DNA is TGTGCCAGCAGCTCGACAGGGGGCTTTGGGTACGAGCAGTACTTC. Translated, it gives CASSSTGGFGYEQYF.

The rearrangement links TRBV29-1 to TRBJ2-5, with D maybe TRBD1 (5 bases). Germline CDR1 is SQVTM and CDR2 is ANQGSEA. Trimming pared 4 bases from V and 5 bases from J, leaving 17 bases between. There are 14 residues in the CDR3. The CDR3, as DNA: TGCAGCGTTGGTTACAGGATGCTCCGGGAGACCCAGTACTTC. It specifies CSVGYRMLRETQYF.

CDR3 sequence: CASSQENGRAHEQYF. CDR3 nucleotide sequence: TGTGCCAGCAGCCAAGAGAACGGGAGGGCCCACGAGCAGTACTTC. The chain has TRBV11-2 and TRBJ2-7; 8 nucleotides agree with TRBD2. The CDR3 is made up of 15 amino acids. Per the germline V gene, CDR1 is SGHAT and CDR2 is FQNNGV. With 5 bases clipped from V and 5 bases from J, the junction kept 11 bases outside the gene matches.

The V call is TRBV14, the J call TRBJ2-5; the D is unclear. The CDR3 spans 14 residues. The germline V and J ends were trimmed by 4 bases and 5 bases, with 14 bases remaining between them. Germline V CDR1 and CDR2: SGHDN, FVKESK. CDR3 residues: CASSPGRFRETQYF. CDR3 sequence (DNA): TGTGCCAGCAGCCCCGGCAGGTTCAGGGAGACCCAGTACTTC.

The table lists this clone with a few counts. The V gene is TRBV14, the J gene TRBJ1-3; weak D call: TRBD1 (5 bases). This CDR3 is built from 14 residues. V was clipped by 2 bases and J by 7 bases, with 12 bases between them. Germline V CDR1 and CDR2: SGHDN, FVKESK. The CDR3 reads CASSQLSGGNTIYF. The CDR3 bases are TGTGCCAGCAGCCAACTCTCCGGGGGTAACACCATATATTTT.

The chain joins TRBV10-2 to TRBJ1-6; D might be TRBD1 (5 bases). V lost 1 base to trimming and J lost 6 bases, with 13 bases between them. Germline CDR1 WSHSY, CDR2 SAAADI. This CDR3 spans 16 amino acids. CDR3 nucleotides: TGCGCCAGCAGTGAGTGGACACCAAGAACTAATTCACCCCTCCACTTT. Protein product: CASSEWTPRTNSPLHF.

This clone was seen a few times. The chain recombines TRBV2 with TRBJ1-2; 7 nucleotides align to TRBD1. J lost 3 bases, V lost 7 bases, and 11 bases had no gene match. Germline V CDR1 and CDR2: SNHLY, FYNNEI. CDR3 size: 15 residues. The CDR3 DNA is TGTGCCAGCAATCCGACAGGGTTGAGACACTATGGCTACACCTTC. Protein product: CASNPTGLRHYGYTF.

The chain uses TRBV27 and TRBJ1-4; weak D call: TRBD1 (5 bases). The ends were cut back, 3 bases at V and 7 bases at J, with 12 bases in the middle. The length of the CDR3 is 14 residues. The germline CDR1 and CDR2 sequences are MNHEY and SMNVEV (reference sequence). CDR3 residues: CASSLLGTGEKLFF. The CDR3 nucleotides read TGTGCCAGCAGTTTGTTGGGGACTGGTGAAAAACTGTTTTTT.

CDR3: CASSYGRSGEQFF. The CDR3 DNA follows: TGTGCCAGCAGTTACGGGAGATCTGGCGAGCAGTTCTTC. This rearrangement joins TRBV12-3 or TRBV12-4 to TRBJ2-1; D is possibly TRBD2 (6 bases). The germline V and J ends were trimmed by 4 bases and 10 bases, with 14 bases remaining between them. The CDR3 sequence is 13 residues long.

The chain couples TRBV7-8 to TRBJ2-2; 7 positions agree with TRBD1. J lost 5 bases, V lost 4 bases, and 10 bases had no gene match. There are 16 residues in the CDR3. The germline gives CDR1 SGHVS, CDR2 FQNEAQ. This CDR3 reads CASSSLRQGWTGELFF. For the CDR3, the DNA is TGTGCCAGCAGCTCCCTCAGACAGGGTTGGACCGGGGAGCTGTTTTTT.

V and J are TRBV5-1 and TRBJ1-2; no definite D call. This CDR3 contains 14 residues. From germline, CDR1 is SGHRS and CDR2 YFSETQ. Trimming pared 0 bases from V and 4 bases from J, leaving 10 bases between. CDR3 nucleotide sequence: TGCGCCAGCAGCTTGGAGTGGGCGCGCTATGGCTACACCTTC. Its protein is CASSLEWARYGYTF.

The CDR3, as DNA: TGTGCCAGCAGCCAGAAGATGGTATCAGGGTTGGTGAAGGCCAACGTCCTGACTTTC. It encodes CASSQKMVSGLVKANVLTF. This sequence joins TRBV3-1 (or the pseudogene TRBV3-2) and TRBJ2-6; perhaps TRBD1 as D (5 bases). V was trimmed by 3 bases and J by 6 bases, leaving 24 bases between them. CDR1 is LGHDT and CDR2 is YNNKEL in the germline V gene (reference sequence). The CDR3 is 19 residues long.